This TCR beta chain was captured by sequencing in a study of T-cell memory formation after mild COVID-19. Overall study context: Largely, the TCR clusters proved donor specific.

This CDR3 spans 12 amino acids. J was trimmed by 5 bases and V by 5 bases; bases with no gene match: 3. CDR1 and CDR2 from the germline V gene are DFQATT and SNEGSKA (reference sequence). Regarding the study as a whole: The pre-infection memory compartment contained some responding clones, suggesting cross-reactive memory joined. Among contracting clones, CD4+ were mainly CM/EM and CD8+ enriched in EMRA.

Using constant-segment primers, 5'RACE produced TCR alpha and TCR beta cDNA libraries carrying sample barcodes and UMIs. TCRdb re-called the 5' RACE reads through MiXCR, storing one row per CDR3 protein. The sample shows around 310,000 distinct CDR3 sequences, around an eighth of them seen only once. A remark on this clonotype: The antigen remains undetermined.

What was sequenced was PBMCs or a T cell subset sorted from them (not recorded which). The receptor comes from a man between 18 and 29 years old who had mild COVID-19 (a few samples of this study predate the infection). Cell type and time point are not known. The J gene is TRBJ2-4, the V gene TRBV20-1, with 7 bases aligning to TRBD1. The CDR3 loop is CSAWDRENIQYF. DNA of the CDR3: TGCAGTGCTTGGGACAGAGAAAACATTCAGTACTTC.